What follows describes a single T cell receptor beta chain. This specimen comes from a study of blood T cells in healthy people across ages. The use of a sample-barcoded 5' primer and a J-beta primer mix characterized a second PCR of roughly 6 to 11 cycles. TCRdb reprocessed the 5' RACE reads via MiXCR and lists one record per CDR3 protein. Here the sample spans over 1,500,000 distinct CDR3 sequences, roughly 52% being singletons. The length of the CDR3 is 16 residues. With 0 bases clipped from V and 3 bases from J, the junction kept 7 bases outside the gene matches. Germline V gene data show CDR1 as MGHRA and CDR2 as YSYEKL.

The chain combines TRBV4-1 with TRBJ2-7; 8 nucleotides agree with TRBD2. The clonotype comes from a woman aged 40 to 49 in good health. Sequenced input: blood. CDR3 region: CASSQDRLAGFYEQYF. CDR3 sequence (DNA): TGCGCCAGCAGCCAAGATCGCCTAGCGGGTTTCTACGAGCAGTACTTC.